Below, one T cell receptor beta chain is given with its context. Its antigen is as yet unknown. This CDR3 has 13 amino acids. V lost 5 bases and J lost 2, with 8 bases in between. Germline V gene lookup returns CDR1 SGHTA and CDR2 FQGTGA. The entry originates in a study of blood T cells in healthy people across ages. Through a sample-barcoded 5' primer and a J-beta primer mix, a second PCR was run for about 6 to 11 cycles. A template-switch adaptor with 12 random nucleotides tagged each cDNA molecule. TCRdb analysed the 5' RACE reads with MiXCR anew, one entry per CDR3 protein. Among around 870,000 distinct CDR3 sequences, more than 25% were seen once, and the ten largest hold around 15%. Study outcomes and limitations: TCR beta diversity tracked closely with naive T cell percentage. Versus aged donors, long-lived donors had higher diversity and more naive CD4+ cells.

The J gene is TRBJ2-3, the V gene TRBV7-3; D uncertain. The clonotype was recovered from a woman at least 80 years old in good health. Sequenced material: blood. CDR3 sequence reads: CASSKSTTDTQYF. The CDR3 DNA reads TGTGCCAGCAGCAAATCAACCACAGATACGCAGTATTTT.